The 7 T cell receptor beta chains below all came from one sample that was sequenced in a study of blood T cell repertoires in COVID-19. Only in-frame clones appear in the TCRdb table, and some are missing; sequencing was by immunoSEQ multiplex PCR. The sample yields about 230,000 clones, roughly 91% seen once. Sequenced sample: PBMCs or T cells enriched from blood (not recorded which). These receptors came from a woman aged 25 to 39 with acute COVID-19.

The chain carries TRBV1 and TRBJ2-5; the table's D call, TRBD1, was not checked against the DNA. TRBV1 is assigned pseudogene status. The CDR3 runs to 19 residues. The CDR3 is CTSSQEFGTGYVKKETQYF. Here the CDR3 DNA reads TGCACCAGCAGCCAAGAATTTGGGACAGGGTACGTAAAGAAAGAGACCCAGTACTTC.

V usage is TRBV3-1 (or the pseudogene TRBV3-2) and J usage is TRBJ2-6; 11 bases fit TRBD2. CDR3 length: 18 residues. V lost 3 bases and J lost 0; bases outside the gene matches: 4. The V gene's germline CDR1 is LGHDT and CDR2 YNNKEL (reference sequence). The CDR3, as DNA: TGTGCCAGCAGCCACTCTAGCGGGGGGCTCTCTGGGGCCAACGTCCTGACTTTC. This codes for CASSHSSGGLSGANVLTF.

This clone has more than one count but fewer than ten. This chain uses TRBV30 with TRBJ1-1, with 10 nucleotides matching TRBD1. The germline V gene encodes CDR1 GTSNPN and CDR2 SVGIG (reference sequence). V was pared by 4 bases and J by 3 bases, with 5 bases of the junction left unmatched. The CDR3 loop spans 14 amino acids. The CDR3 DNA is TGTGCCTGGAACATAGGACAGGGGGACACTGAAGCTTTCTTT. Protein: CAWNIGQGDTEAFF.

The gene calls are TRBV7-9 and TRBJ2-7; unclear D gene. CDR3 size: 13 residues. The germline V and J ends were trimmed by 1 base and 5 bases, with 9 bases remaining between them. CDR1 SEHNR and CDR2 FQNEAQ come from the germline V gene (reference sequence). The CDR3 nucleotides are TGTGCCAGCAGCTTAGTTTCGGGTAACGAGCAGTACTTC. As protein: CASSLVSGNEQYF.

The V and J genes are TRBV10-3 and TRBJ1-5; 11 positions agree with TRBD1. J gave up 4 bases and V 4 bases, and 3 bases lay outside the gene matches. Per germline, CDR1 ENHRY and CDR2 SYGVKD. This CDR3 comprises 15 residues. The DNA for the CDR3 is TGTGCCATCAGTGGTGGGACAGGGGGTAATCAGCCCCAGCATTTT. It encodes CAISGGTGGNQPQHF.

V is TRBV6-5 and J is TRBJ1-6, with D possibly TRBD1 on 6 matching bases. V lost 6 bases, J lost 11 bases, and 17 bases lay in between. The CDR3 totals 14 residues. The germline V gene encodes CDR1 MNHEY and CDR2 SVGAGI. For the CDR3, the DNA is TGTGCCAGCAGCGTGGGGGGGACACAAACACCCCTCCACTTT. This encodes CASSVGGTQTPLHF.

The V gene is TRBV15, the J gene TRBJ1-1; no clear D. Trimming removed 0 bases at V and 2 bases at J, with 13 bases between. Germline CDR1 LNHNV, CDR2 YYDKDF (reference sequence). This CDR3 spans 16 amino acids. CDR3 bases: TGTGCCACCAGCAGAGATCTGGCATCCTTAAACACTGAAGCTTTCTTT. It specifies CATSRDLASLNTEAFF.